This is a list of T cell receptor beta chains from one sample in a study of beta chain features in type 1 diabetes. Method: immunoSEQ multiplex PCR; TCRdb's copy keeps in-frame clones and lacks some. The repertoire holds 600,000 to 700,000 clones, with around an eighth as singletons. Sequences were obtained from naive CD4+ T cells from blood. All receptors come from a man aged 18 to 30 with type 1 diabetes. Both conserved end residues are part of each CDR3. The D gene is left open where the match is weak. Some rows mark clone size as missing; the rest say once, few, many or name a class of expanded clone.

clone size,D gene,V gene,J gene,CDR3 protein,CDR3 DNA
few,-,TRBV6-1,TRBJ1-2,CASRGGGARSYGYTF,TGTGCCAGCAGGGGAGGAGGGGCGCGTTCCTATGGCTACACCTTC
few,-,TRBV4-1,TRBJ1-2,CASSQEGARGYTF,TGCGCCAGCAGCCAAGAAGGGGCGCGGGGCTACACCTTC
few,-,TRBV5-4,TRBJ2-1,CASSLDTLHSIF,TGTGCCAGCAGCTTGGACACCCTGCACTCGATCTTC
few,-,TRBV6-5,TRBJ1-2,CASSPNIGLNYGYTF,TGTGCCAGCAGCCCCAACATCGGCCTGAACTATGGCTACACCTTC
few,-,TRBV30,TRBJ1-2,CAWSLLGSGYTF,TGTGCCTGGAGTCTCTTAGGGTCTGGCTACACCTTC
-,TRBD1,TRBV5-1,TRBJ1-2,CASSKDRDLRYTF,TGCGCCAGCAGTAAGGACAGGGACCTACGCTACACCTTC
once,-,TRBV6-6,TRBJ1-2,CASSYAGTAYGYTF,TGTGCCAGCAGTTACGCTGGGACGGCTTATGGCTACACCTTC
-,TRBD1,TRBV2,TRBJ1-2,CASSPNRGQGGYTF,TGTGCCAGCAGTCCGAACAGGGGGCAAGGTGGCTACACCTTC
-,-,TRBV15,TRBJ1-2,CATSTGQTAGYTF,TGTGCCACCAGCACCGGACAGACGGCGGGCTACACCTTC
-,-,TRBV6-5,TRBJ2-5,CASSLERGKETQYF,TGTGCCAGCAGTCTAGAACGGGGGAAAGAGACCCAGTACTTC
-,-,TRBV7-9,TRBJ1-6,CASSLGYQDSNSPLHF,TGTGCCAGCAGCTTAGGTTACCAGGATTCTAATTCACCCCTCCACTTT
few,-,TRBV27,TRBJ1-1,CASSFQGNTEAFF,TGTGCCAGCAGTTTTCAGGGAAACACTGAAGCTTTCTTT
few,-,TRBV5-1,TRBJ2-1,CASRAANEQFF,TGCGCCAGCAGGGCCGCGAATGAGCAGTTCTTC
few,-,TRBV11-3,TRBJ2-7,CASRFLGTESYEQYF,TGTGCCAGCAGATTCCTCGGGACGGAATCCTACGAGCAGTACTTC
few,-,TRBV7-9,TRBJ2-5,CASSRSGQETQYF,TGTGCCAGCAGCCGTTCGGGTCAAGAGACCCAGTACTTC
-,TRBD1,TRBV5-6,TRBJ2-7,CASHYDRDSSEQYF,TGTGCCAGCCATTACGACAGGGATTCGTCCGAGCAGTACTTC
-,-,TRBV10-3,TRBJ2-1,CAISESSSYNEQFF,TGTGCCATCAGTGAGTCGAGCTCCTACAATGAGCAGTTCTTC
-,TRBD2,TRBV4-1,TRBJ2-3,CASSQERASGDADTQYF,TGCGCCAGCAGCCAAGAACGGGCGAGCGGGGACGCAGATACGCAGTATTTT
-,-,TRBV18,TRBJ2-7,CASRAPGYYEQYF,TGTGCCAGCCGCGCCCCCGGGTACTACGAGCAGTACTTC
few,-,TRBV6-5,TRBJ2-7,CASWGRVSPWQQYF,TGTGCCAGCTGGGGCAGGGTATCCCCCTGGCAGCAGTACTTC
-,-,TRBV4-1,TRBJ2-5,CASSQDGQSQETQYF,TGCGCCAGCAGCCAAGATGGGCAAAGCCAAGAGACCCAGTACTTC
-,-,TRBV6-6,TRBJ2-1,CASSYSSGGGYNEQFF,TGTGCCAGCAGTTACTCGAGTGGGGGAGGCTACAATGAGCAGTTCTTC
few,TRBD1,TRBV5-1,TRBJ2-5,CASSSTGERQETQYF,TGCGCCAGCAGCTCTACAGGGGAGCGGCAAGAGACCCAGTACTTC
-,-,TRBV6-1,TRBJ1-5,CASSDEGNQPQHF,TGTGCCAGCAGTGATGAGGGAAATCAGCCCCAGCATTTT
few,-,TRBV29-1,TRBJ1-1,CSGLTSNTEAFF,TGCAGCGGCCTTACATCGAACACTGAAGCTTTCTTT
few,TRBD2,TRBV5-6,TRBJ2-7,CASSHGGSPPSEQYF,TGTGCCAGCAGCCACGGGGGGAGTCCCCCCTCCGAGCAGTACTTC
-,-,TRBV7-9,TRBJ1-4,CASSLYRATNEKLFF,TGTGCCAGCAGCCTATACAGAGCAACTAATGAAAAACTGTTTTTT
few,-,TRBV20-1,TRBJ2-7,CSARDRSEQYF,TGCAGTGCTAGAGATCGTAGCGAGCAGTACTTC
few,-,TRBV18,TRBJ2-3,CASSPPSKAQYF,TGTGCCAGCTCACCACCTAGCAAGGCGCAGTATTTT
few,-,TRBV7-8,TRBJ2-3,CASSLEWAGKGTDTQYF,TGTGCCAGCAGCTTAGAATGGGCGGGGAAGGGCACAGATACGCAGTATTTT
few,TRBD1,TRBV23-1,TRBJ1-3,CASSQFNRGPGALASGNTIYF,TGCGCCAGCAGTCAATTTAACAGGGGCCCCGGGGCCCTCGCCTCTGGAAACACCATATATTTT
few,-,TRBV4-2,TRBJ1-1,CASSQDGNTEAFF,TGTGCCAGCAGCCAAGACGGGAACACTGAAGCTTTCTTT
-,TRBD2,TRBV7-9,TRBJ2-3,CASSRLAGSTDTQYF,TGTGCCAGCAGCCGACTAGCGGGGAGCACAGATACGCAGTATTTT
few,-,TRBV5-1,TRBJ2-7,CASGTLGPSSEQYF,TGCGCCAGCGGCACGCTTGGACCTTCCAGCGAGCAGTACTTC
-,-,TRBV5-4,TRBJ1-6,CASSPDRNSPLHF,TGTGCCAGCAGCCCGGACCGGAATTCACCCCTCCACTTT
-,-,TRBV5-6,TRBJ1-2,CASTKRRGYGYTF,TGTGCCAGCACCAAACGACGGGGTTATGGCTACACCTTC
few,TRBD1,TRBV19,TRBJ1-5,CASRTGTGSNQPQHF,TGTGCCAGTAGAACCGGGACAGGGAGCAATCAGCCCCAGCATTTT
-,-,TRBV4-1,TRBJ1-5,CASSQGGEGNQPQHF,TGCGCCAGCAGCCAAGGTGGTGAGGGCAATCAGCCCCAGCATTTT
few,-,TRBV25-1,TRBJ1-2,CASSEGGGVLGGYTF,TGTGCCAGCAGTGAAGGGGGTGGGGTATTGGGCGGCTACACCTTC
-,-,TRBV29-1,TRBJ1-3,CSVSLRTAGNTIYF,TGCAGCGTTTCTCTGAGGACGGCTGGAAACACCATATATTTT
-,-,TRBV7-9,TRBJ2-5,CASAIGSQYF,TGTGCCAGCGCTATCGGGTCCCAGTACTTC
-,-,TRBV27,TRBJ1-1,CASSSQGANTEAFF,TGTGCCAGCAGTTCCCAGGGAGCGAACACTGAAGCTTTCTTT
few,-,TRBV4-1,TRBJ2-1,CASSHGTGSPSYNEQFF,TGCGCCAGCAGCCATGGAACAGGGTCCCCTTCCTACAATGAGCAGTTCTTC
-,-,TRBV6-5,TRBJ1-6,CASSLRESNSPLHF,TGTGCCAGCAGCCTGAGAGAGAGTAATTCACCCCTCCACTTT
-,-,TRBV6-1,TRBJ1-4,CASSHLTNEKLFF,TGTGCCAGCAGTCACCTAACTAATGAAAAACTGTTTTTT
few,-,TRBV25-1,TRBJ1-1,CASTRQTNTEAFF,TGTGCCAGCACCAGACAGACTAACACTGAAGCTTTCTTT
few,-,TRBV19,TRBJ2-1,CASSAWPLGNNEQFF,TGTGCCAGTAGTGCATGGCCGCTCGGGAACAATGAGCAGTTCTTC
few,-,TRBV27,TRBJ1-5,CASSRDGGNRPQHF,TGTGCCAGCAGCCGGGACGGGGGGAATCGGCCCCAGCATTTT